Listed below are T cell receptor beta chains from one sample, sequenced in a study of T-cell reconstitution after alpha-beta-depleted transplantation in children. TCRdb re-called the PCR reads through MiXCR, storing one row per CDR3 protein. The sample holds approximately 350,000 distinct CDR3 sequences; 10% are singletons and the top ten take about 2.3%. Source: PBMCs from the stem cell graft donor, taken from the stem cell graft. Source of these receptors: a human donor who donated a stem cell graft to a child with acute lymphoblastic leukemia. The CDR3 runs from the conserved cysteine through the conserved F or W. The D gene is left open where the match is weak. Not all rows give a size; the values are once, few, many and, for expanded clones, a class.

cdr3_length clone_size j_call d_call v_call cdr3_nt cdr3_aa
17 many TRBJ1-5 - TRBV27 TGTGCCAGCAGTTTACATTCCTACGGAATTGAGAATCAGCCCCAGCATTTT CASSLHSYGIENQPQHF
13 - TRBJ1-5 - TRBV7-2 TGTGCCAGCAGCTTAGAGCGGAATCAGCCCCAGCATTTT CASSLERNQPQHF
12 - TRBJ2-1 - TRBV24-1 TGTGCCACCAGTGAGCTAGCAGGAGAGCAGTTCTTC CATSELAGEQFF
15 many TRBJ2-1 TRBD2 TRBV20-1 TGCAGTGCTAGAGATGCGGCTAGCGGGATGGGTGAGCAGTTCTTC CSARDAASGMGEQFF
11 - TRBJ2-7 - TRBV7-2 TGTGCCAGCAGGGGGACGGTCGAGCAGTACTTC CASRGTVEQYF
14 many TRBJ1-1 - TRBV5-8 TGTGCCAGCAGCTTGAGGGGGACGGGCACTGAAGCTTTCTTT CASSLRGTGTEAFF
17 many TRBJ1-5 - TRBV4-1 TGCGCCAGCAGCCAAACCCTGGGCGGCTATAGCAATCAGCCCCAGCATTTT CASSQTLGGYSNQPQHF
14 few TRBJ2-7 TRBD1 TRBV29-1 TGCAGCGCTTCTGGGACAGGTAATCCCTACGAGCAGTACTTC CSASGTGNPYEQYF
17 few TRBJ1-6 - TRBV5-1 TGCGCCAGCAGCCCAGCGGCGGGACCGCCAAATAATTCACCCCTCCACTTT CASSPAAGPPNNSPLHF
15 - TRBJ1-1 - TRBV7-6 TGTGCCAGCAGCTTGTATGGAGGGAGGGGGAGTGAAGCTTTCTTT CASSLYGGRGSEAFF
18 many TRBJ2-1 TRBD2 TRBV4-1 TGCGCCAGCAGCCCGGGACTAGCGGGAGGAACACTTTACAATGAGCAGTTCTTC CASSPGLAGGTLYNEQFF
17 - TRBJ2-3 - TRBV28 TGTGCCAGCAGTAGGGACCGGGACTCAAGGGGGACAGATACGCAGTATTTT CASSRDRDSRGTDTQYF
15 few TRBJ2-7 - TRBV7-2 TGTGCCAGCAGCTTAACAACGGGGAGAGCCTACGAGCAGTACTTC CASSLTTGRAYEQYF
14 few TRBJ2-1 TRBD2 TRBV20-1 TGCAGTGTGGGGCAGCTAGCGGGAGCGAATGAGCAGTTCTTC CSVGQLAGANEQFF
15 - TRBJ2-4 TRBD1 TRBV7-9 TGTGCCAGCAGCTTAGGTGACGGGGACAGGGTGATTCAGTACTTC CASSLGDGDRVIQYF
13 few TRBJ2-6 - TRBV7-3 TGTGCCAGCAGCCCTCGGACGGCCAACGTCCTGACTTTC CASSPRTANVLTF
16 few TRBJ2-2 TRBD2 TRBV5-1 TGCGCCAGCAGCCCCTGGACTAGCGGACACACCGGGGAGCTGTTTTTT CASSPWTSGHTGELFF
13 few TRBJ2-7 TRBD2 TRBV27 TGTGCCAGCAGGGGGACCCTAGCGGGATATTGGTACTTC CASRGTLAGYWYF
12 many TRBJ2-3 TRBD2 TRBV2 TGTGCCAGCCGGGACTACACAGATACGCAGTATTTT CASRDYTDTQYF
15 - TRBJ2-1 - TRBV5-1 TGCGCCAGCAGCTCCGGCGGGGCCCTATACAATGAGCAGTTCTTC CASSSGGALYNEQFF